These 28 T cell receptor beta chains were sequenced from one sample in a study of cytomegalovirus exposure and HLA in healthy donors (dated by TCRdb to the late 2010s). Library preparation employed the immunoSEQ multiplex PCR assay. A mixture of 60 forward primers for TCR Vbeta segments and 13 reverse primers for TCR Jbeta segments was used in the multiplex PCR. What TCRdb holds here is the immuneACCESS table cut down to in-frame rearrangements. Part of the clones is not present; checked against another copy, under half of the missing clones reflect an unresolved V gene, and the others are unexplained. The table for this sample records about 140,000 clones. The ten top clones hold approximately 0.88% of the sample. The sample taken for sequencing was PBMCs. All receptors come from a male donor in good health and CMV-seronegative.

CDR3 in DNA: TGTGCCTTGGAGAGGGGACAGAACACAGATACGCAGTATTTT. Translated, it gives CALERGQNTDTQYF. The chain is built from TRBV30 and TRBJ2-3; the match to TRBD1 covers 7 bases. The junction had 9 bases not matched to a gene; V was cut back by 7 bases and J by 2 bases. This CDR3 comprises 14 residues. Per the germline V gene, CDR1 is GTSNPN and CDR2 is SVGIG (reference sequence).

The gene calls are TRBV28 and TRBJ2-7, with TRBD1 matching over 8 bases. V lost 2 bases to trimming and J lost 2 bases; unmatched junction nucleotides: 5. CDR1 and CDR2 (germline): MDHEN, SYDVKM. This CDR3 has 15 amino acids. CDR3: CASSLVAGGPYEQYF. The CDR3 coding sequence is TGTGCCAGCAGTTTAGTGGCAGGGGGCCCCTACGAGCAGTACTTC. The full variable domain, with the rest looked up from reference TRBV28 and TRBJ2-7, is DVKVTQSSRYLVKRTGEKVFLECVQDMDHENMFWYRQDPGLGLRLIYFSYDVKMKEKGDIPEGYSVSREKKERFSLILESASTNQTSMYLCASSLVAGGPYEQYFGPGTRLTVT.

The chain carries TRBV29-1 and TRBJ1-4, with D hard to call. The CDR3 has 13 residues. Trimming removed 4 bases at V and 3 bases at J, with 9 bases between. The germline CDR1 and CDR2 sequences are SQVTM and ANQGSEA. The CDR3 DNA is TGCAGCGTTGTTACGAGTTCTAATGAAAAACTGTTTTTT. As protein: CSVVTSSNEKLFF.

The rearrangement uses TRBV9 and TRBJ1-1, with 9 positions matching TRBD1. CDR1 is SGDLS, CDR2 YYNGEE, per germline. V lost 3 bases and J lost 0; bases outside the gene matches: 0. This CDR3 is 14 amino acids long. This CDR3 is CASSGTGVNTEAFF. CDR3 DNA: TGTGCCAGCAGCGGGACAGGGGTGAACACTGAAGCTTTCTTT.

This chain joins TRBV7-2 and TRBJ2-7, with a tentative D call TRBD1 (6 bases). CDR3 length equals 17 residues. Germline CDR1 SGHTA, CDR2 FQGNSA. The V end was cut by 1 base, the J end by 0 bases, with 16 bases between. This CDR3 is CASSLGYGGVSSYEQYF. CDR3 bases: TGTGCCAGCAGCTTAGGCTATGGGGGCGTAAGCTCCTACGAGCAGTACTTC.

The CDR3 nucleotides are TGTGCCAGCAGTGCGCCAGGTGGTTCCTACAATGAGCAGTTCTTC. Encoded protein: CASSAPGGSYNEQFF. This chain uses TRBV6-1 with TRBJ2-1; D gene unclear. The CDR3 contains 15 residues. Per the germline V gene, CDR1 is MNHNS and CDR2 is SASEGT. The V end was cut by 4 bases, the J end by 1 base, with 11 bases between.

The chain carries TRBV19 and TRBJ2-7; 9 bases map to TRBD1. The CDR3 loop spans 15 amino acids. J was trimmed by 6 bases and V by 5 bases; bases with no gene match: 11. Germline values: CDR1 LNHDA, CDR2 SQIVND (reference sequence). In DNA form, the CDR3 reads TGTGCCAGTAGTCGGACCGGGACAGGGTCTATCGAGCAGTACTTC. It encodes CASSRTGTGSIEQYF.

The J gene is TRBJ1-1, the V gene TRBV19; D is unclear. Germline-derived CDR1 and CDR2 are LNHDA and SQIVND (reference sequence). V dropped 8 bases and J dropped 4 bases, with 17 bases sitting between them. The CDR3 totals 14 residues. The CDR3 DNA sequence: TGTGCCAGTCGAAGATCCGGGGAAGGCACTGAAGCTTTCTTT. Protein product: CASRRSGEGTEAFF.

In the case of this clone: Other DNA sequences in the sample encode the same CDR3. This sequence joins TRBV30 and TRBJ1-2, with no clear D. This CDR3 contains 12 residues. V lost 1 base and J 6 bases, leaving 9 bases between the germline ends. Per germline, CDR1 GTSNPN and CDR2 SVGIG (reference sequence). The CDR3 here is CAWSGGDHGYTF. CDR3 in DNA: TGTGCCTGGAGTGGAGGAGACCATGGCTACACCTTC.

The chain recombines TRBV6-4 with TRBJ2-1; 8 bases agree with TRBD2. Per germline, CDR1 MRHNA and CDR2 SNTAGT. Losses at the gene ends were 6 bases for V and 7 bases for J; bases not matched to a gene: 11. The CDR3 consists of 15 residues. CDR3 protein: CASRLVGGAMNEQFF. In DNA, the CDR3 is TGTGCCAGCAGGCTCGTCGGGGGGGCCATGAATGAGCAGTTCTTC.

The chain combines TRBV6-6 with TRBJ2-2; a weak D match, TRBD2 (5 bases). The germline V gene has CDR1 MNHNY and CDR2 SVGAGI (reference sequence). The CDR3 has 16 residues. Trimming took 4 bases from V and 0 from J, leaving 12 bases between them. The CDR3 spells CASSSGLPANTGELFF. The CDR3 coding sequence is TGTGCCAGCAGTTCGGGATTACCCGCGAACACCGGGGAGCTGTTTTTT.

The J gene is TRBJ1-1, the V gene TRBV4-1; D ambiguous. Trimming left V 0 bases short and J 7 bases short, with 6 bases between. CDR1 and CDR2 from the germline V gene are MGHRA and YSYEKL. The CDR3 loop spans 12 amino acids. The CDR3 DNA sequence: TGCGCCAGCAGCCAAGACAGAAATGAAGCTTTCTTT. Translated, it gives CASSQDRNEAFF.

The J gene is TRBJ1-1, the V gene TRBV4-2, with 7 bases fitting TRBD1. V lost 1 base, J lost 0 bases, and 8 bases stayed unmatched. The CDR3 loop spans 17 amino acids. The V gene's germline CDR1 is LGHNA and CDR2 YNFKEQ. Here the CDR3 reads CASSQGKTTGLNTEAFF. CDR3 DNA sequence: TGTGCCAGCAGCCAAGGGAAGACGACAGGGCTGAACACTGAAGCTTTCTTT.

The CDR3 sequence is CAWSAGGAGVEKLFF. The CDR3 DNA sequence: TGTGCCTGGAGCGCCGGTGGGGCCGGAGTTGAAAAACTGTTTTTT. The V call is TRBV30, the J call TRBJ1-4; tentative D call: TRBD1 (5 bases). V lost 3 bases, J lost 7 bases, and 18 bases lay in between. The CDR3 is 15 amino acids. CDR1 GTSNPN and CDR2 SVGIG come from the germline V gene (reference sequence).

CDR3 nucleotides: TGTGCCAGCAGCTTACCTCCGGGAGGGTTGAACGAAAAACTGTTTTTT. This sequence encodes CASSLPPGGLNEKLFF. The chain employs TRBV11-2 and TRBJ1-4; D is undetermined. The V end lost 2 bases, the J end lost 8 bases, and 18 bases lay between the germline ends. This CDR3 comprises 16 residues. The V gene's germline CDR1 is SGHAT and CDR2 FQNNGV.

The chain links TRBV5-1 to TRBJ2-5; D gene unclear. Trimming shortened V by 4 bases and J by 1 base, and 8 bases separated the two germline ends. The CDR3 contains 13 residues. Germline V gene data show CDR1 as SGHRS and CDR2 as YFSETQ. CDR3 DNA: TGCGCCAGCAGCCTAAACGTCCAAGAGACCCAGTACTTC. Translated, it gives CASSLNVQETQYF.

The gene calls are TRBV28 and TRBJ1-1; no firm D call. This CDR3 is 13 amino acids long. Trimming removed 9 bases from V and 8 bases from J, with 19 bases in between. CDR1 is MDHEN, CDR2 SYDVKM, per germline. The DNA of the CDR3 is TGTGCCAGTACTGGAGGGAACGACAAAGAAGCTTTCTTT. It encodes CASTGGNDKEAFF.

V and J are TRBV6-5 and TRBJ2-1, with 10 bases that match TRBD2. CDR1 MNHEY and CDR2 SVGAGI come from the germline V gene. Trimming took 6 bases from V and 7 from J; bases not matched to a gene: 3. The length of the CDR3 is 13 residues. The CDR3 region is CASRSGGGNEQFF. CDR3 bases: TGTGCCAGCAGGAGCGGGGGGGGTAATGAGCAGTTCTTC.

The V gene is TRBV14, the J gene TRBJ1-4; D gene ambiguous. Trimming removed 4 bases at V and 8 bases at J, with 20 bases between. Germline V gene lookup returns CDR1 SGHDN and CDR2 FVKESK. This CDR3 spans 16 amino acids. Here the CDR3 DNA reads TGTGCCAGCAGCCGGATGGCCGGGCCTGAGGGAGAAAAACTGTTTTTT. This sequence encodes CASSRMAGPEGEKLFF.

The V call is TRBV7-9, the J call TRBJ2-1; D possibly corresponds to TRBD1 (5 bases). V shed 5 bases and J shed 5 bases, with 19 bases lying between them. From germline, CDR1 is SEHNR and CDR2 FQNEAQ (reference sequence). The CDR3 is 16 amino acids. The chain's CDR3 is CASSHSGQGLDNEQFF. The CDR3 DNA sequence: TGTGCCAGCAGCCATTCTGGGCAGGGCCTTGACAATGAGCAGTTCTTC.

V usage is TRBV6-6 and J usage is TRBJ1-1, with 9 bases matching TRBD1. The germline V gene has CDR1 MNHNY and CDR2 SVGAGI (reference sequence). This CDR3 has 13 residues. The junction had 2 bases not matched to a gene; V was cut back by 5 bases and J by 4 bases. The CDR3 region is CASSATGGTEAFF. In DNA, the CDR3 is TGTGCCAGCAGTGCGACAGGGGGCACTGAAGCTTTCTTT.

As to this clone: One end of the junction fails to match germline, which may point to a read error. The chain couples TRBV6-1 to TRBJ2-5; D is possibly TRBD2 (5 bases). The CDR3 has 12 residues. Germline CDR1 and CDR2: MNHNS and SASEGT. Here the CDR3 reads CASSDGLLVLHF. CDR3 nucleotide sequence: TGTGCCAGCAGTGACGGGCTACTAGTGCTCCACTTC.

V is TRBV9 and J is TRBJ2-7; D remains ambiguous. V lost 2 bases to trimming and J lost 6 bases, with 18 bases between them. The CDR3 has 15 residues. Germline CDR1 reads SGDLS; CDR2 reads YYNGEE. CDR3 loop: CASSVFTGSEGEQYF. As DNA, the CDR3 is TGTGCCAGCAGCGTCTTTACCGGGTCCGAAGGCGAGCAGTACTTC.

The chain is built from TRBV5-6 and TRBJ1-1; TRBD1 is a possible D gene (6 bases). The CDR3 runs 14 residues. Per germline, CDR1 SGHDT and CDR2 YYEEEE. The germline V and J ends were trimmed by 0 bases and 3 bases, with 9 bases remaining between them. Here the CDR3 DNA reads TGTGCCAGCAGCTTGGTGGGGGCTGACACTGAAGCTTTCTTT. Translating it yields CASSLVGADTEAFF.

The chain joins TRBV7-8 to TRBJ2-1; 10 positions match TRBD1. The V segment lost 5 bases and the J segment 3 bases; nucleotides outside the gene matches: 4. The CDR3 loop spans 15 amino acids. CDR1 is SGHVS, CDR2 FQNEAQ, per germline. The CDR3, as DNA: TGTGCCAGCAGCGGATGGACAGGGGGCTACAATGAGCAGTTCTTC. Its protein product is CASSGWTGGYNEQFF.

V gene TRBV9 combines with J gene TRBJ1-1; D remains unclear. Germline loops: CDR1 SGDLS, CDR2 YYNGEE. The CDR3 contains 13 residues. V was pared by 3 bases and J by 1 base, with 7 bases between. As DNA, the CDR3 is TGTGCCAGCAGCGGAACAAGGAACACTGAAGCTTTCTTT. As protein: CASSGTRNTEAFF.

The J gene is TRBJ2-3, the V gene TRBV5-1; D unclear. V lost 4 bases and J 6 bases, leaving 12 bases between the germline ends. The CDR3 sequence is 13 residues long. CDR1 and CDR2 from the germline V gene are SGHRS and YFSETQ. The CDR3 region has the DNA TGCGCCAGCAGCCTCAACGGGTGGGATACGCAGTATTTT. This translates into CASSLNGWDTQYF.

V and J are TRBV29-1 and TRBJ1-2, with TRBD1 as a possible D gene (6 bases). The CDR3 extends over 14 amino acids. Germline V gene lookup returns CDR1 SQVTM and CDR2 ANQGSEA. Trimming removed 5 bases at V and 6 bases at J, with 19 bases between. CDR3 amino acids: CSVIRTGNGDGYTF. CDR3 coding DNA: TGCAGCGTTATCCGAACAGGGAACGGAGATGGCTACACCTTC.